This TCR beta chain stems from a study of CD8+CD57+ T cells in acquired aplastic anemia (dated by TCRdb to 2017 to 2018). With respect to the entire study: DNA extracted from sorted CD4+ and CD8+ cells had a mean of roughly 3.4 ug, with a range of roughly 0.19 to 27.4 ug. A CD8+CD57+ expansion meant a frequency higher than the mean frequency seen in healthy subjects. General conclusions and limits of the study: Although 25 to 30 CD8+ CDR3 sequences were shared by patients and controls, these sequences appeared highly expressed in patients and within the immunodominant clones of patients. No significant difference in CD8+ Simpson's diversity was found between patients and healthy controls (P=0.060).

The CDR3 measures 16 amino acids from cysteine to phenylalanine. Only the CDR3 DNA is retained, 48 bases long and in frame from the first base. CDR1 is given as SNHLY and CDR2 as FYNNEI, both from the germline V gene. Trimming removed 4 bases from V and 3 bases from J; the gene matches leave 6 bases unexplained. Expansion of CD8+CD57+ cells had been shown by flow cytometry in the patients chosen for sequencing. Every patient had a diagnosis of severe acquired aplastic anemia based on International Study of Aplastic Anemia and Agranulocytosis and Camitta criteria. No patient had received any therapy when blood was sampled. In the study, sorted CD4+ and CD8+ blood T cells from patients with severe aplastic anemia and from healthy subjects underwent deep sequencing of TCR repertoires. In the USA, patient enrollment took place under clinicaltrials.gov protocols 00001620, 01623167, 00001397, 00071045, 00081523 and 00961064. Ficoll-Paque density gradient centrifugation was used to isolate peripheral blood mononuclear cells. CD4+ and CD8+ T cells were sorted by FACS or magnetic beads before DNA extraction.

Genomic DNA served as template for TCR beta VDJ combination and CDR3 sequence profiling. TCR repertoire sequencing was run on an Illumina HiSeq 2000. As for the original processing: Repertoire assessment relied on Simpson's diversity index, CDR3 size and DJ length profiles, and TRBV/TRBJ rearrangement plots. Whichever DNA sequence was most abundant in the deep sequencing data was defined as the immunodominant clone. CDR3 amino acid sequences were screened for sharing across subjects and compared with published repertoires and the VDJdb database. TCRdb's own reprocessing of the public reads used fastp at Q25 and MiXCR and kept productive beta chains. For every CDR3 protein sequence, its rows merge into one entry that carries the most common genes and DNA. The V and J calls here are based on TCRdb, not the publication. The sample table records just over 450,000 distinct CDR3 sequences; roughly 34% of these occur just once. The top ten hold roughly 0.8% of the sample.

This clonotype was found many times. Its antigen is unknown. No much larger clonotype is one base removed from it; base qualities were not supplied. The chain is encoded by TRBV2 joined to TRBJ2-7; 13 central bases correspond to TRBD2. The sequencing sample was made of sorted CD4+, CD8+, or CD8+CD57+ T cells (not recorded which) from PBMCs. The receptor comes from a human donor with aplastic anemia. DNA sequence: TGTGCCAGCAGTGGGACTAGCGGGAGAAATGGCTACGAGCAGTACTTC. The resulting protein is CASSGTSGRNGYEQYF.